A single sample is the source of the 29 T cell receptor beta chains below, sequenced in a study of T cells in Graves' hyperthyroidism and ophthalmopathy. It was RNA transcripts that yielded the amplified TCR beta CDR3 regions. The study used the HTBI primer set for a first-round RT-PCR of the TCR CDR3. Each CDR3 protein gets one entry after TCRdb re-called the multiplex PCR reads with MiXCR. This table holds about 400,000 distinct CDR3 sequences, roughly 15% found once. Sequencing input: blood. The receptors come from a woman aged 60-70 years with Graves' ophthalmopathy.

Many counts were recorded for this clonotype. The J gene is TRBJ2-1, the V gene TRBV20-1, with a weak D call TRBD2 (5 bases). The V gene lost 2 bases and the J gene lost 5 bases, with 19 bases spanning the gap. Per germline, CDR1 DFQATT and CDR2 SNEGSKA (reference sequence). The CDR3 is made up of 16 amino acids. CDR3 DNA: TGCAGTGCTAGAAGCCTACTTGGGCGGGTGGACAATGAGCAGTTCTTC. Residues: CSARSLLGRVDNEQFF.

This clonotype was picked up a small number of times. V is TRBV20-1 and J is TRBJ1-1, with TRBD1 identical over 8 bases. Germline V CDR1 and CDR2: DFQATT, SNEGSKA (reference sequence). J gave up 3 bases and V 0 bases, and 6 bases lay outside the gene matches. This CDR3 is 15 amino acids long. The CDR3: CSARDRGRDHTEAFF. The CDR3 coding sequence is TGCAGTGCTAGAGACAGGGGGCGAGATCACACTGAAGCTTTCTTT.

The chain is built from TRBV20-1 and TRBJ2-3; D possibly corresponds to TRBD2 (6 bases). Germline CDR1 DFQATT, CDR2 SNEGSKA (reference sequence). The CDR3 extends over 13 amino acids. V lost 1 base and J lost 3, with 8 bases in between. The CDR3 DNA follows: TGCAGTGCTAGAGCCCTAGCGACAGATACGCAGTATTTT. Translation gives CSARALATDTQYF.

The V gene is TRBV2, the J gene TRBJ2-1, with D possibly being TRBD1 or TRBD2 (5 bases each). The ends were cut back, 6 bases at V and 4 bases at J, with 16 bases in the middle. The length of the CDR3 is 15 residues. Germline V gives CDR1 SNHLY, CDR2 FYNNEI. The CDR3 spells CASSFGAGAYNEQFF. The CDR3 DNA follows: TGTGCCAGCAGCTTCGGGGCGGGCGCGTACAATGAGCAGTTCTTC.

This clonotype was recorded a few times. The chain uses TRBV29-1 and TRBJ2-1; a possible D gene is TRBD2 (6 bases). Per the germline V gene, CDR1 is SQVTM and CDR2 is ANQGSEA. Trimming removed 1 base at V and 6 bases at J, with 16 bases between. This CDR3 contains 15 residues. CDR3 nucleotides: TGCAGCGTTGAAGTTGGGGCGACTAGATCCAATGAGCAGTTCTTC. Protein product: CSVEVGATRSNEQFF.

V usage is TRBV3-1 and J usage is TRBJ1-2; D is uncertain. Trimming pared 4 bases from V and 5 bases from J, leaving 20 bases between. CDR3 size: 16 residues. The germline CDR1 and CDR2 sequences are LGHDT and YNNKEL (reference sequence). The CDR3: CASSRNQVGLQYGYTF. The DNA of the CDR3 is TGTGCCAGCAGCCGCAACCAGGTCGGACTACAGTATGGCTACACCTTC. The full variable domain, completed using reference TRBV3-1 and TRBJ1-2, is DTAVSQTPKYLVTQMGNDKSIKCEQNLGHDTMYWYKQDSKKFLKIMFSYNNKELIINETVPNRFSPKSPDKAHLNLHINSLELGDSAVYFCASSRNQVGLQYGYTFGSGTRLTVV.

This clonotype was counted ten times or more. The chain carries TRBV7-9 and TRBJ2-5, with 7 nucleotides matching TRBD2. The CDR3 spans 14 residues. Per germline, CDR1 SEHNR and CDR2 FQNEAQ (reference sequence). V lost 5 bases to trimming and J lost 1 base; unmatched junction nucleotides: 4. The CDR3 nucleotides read TGTGCCAGCAGCCGATCGGGGGGCCAAGAGACCCAGTACTTC. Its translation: CASSRSGGQETQYF.

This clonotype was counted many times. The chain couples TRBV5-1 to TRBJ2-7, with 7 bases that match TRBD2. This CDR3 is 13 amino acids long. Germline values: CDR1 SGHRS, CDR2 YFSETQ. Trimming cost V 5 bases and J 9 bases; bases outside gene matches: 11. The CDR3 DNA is TGCGCCAGCAGGACTGACTCCAGCGGGACGCAGTACTTC. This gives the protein CASRTDSSGTQYF.

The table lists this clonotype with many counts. Here the CDR3 reads CASSLGPGGDYGYTF. The CDR3 coding sequence is TGCGCCAGCAGCTTGGGTCCAGGGGGCGACTATGGCTACACCTTC. The chain has TRBV5-1 and TRBJ1-2; TRBD1 matches at 8 bases. Germline loops: CDR1 SGHRS, CDR2 YFSETQ. The CDR3 consists of 15 residues. Trimming at V came to 0 bases and at J to 3 bases, leaving 4 bases not matched to a gene.

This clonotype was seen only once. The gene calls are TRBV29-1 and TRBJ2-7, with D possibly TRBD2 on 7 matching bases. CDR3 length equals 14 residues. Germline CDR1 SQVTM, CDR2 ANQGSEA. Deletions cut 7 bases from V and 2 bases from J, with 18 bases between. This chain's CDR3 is CSAEGGGGPYEQYF. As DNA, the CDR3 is TGCAGCGCCGAGGGGGGGGGAGGGCCCTACGAGCAGTACTTC.

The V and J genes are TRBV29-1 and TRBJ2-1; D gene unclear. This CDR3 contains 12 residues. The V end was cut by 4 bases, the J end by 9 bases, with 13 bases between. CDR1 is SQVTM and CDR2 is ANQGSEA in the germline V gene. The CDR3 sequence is CSVVDGGGEQFF. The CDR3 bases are TGCAGCGTTGTCGATGGTGGTGGTGAGCAGTTCTTC.

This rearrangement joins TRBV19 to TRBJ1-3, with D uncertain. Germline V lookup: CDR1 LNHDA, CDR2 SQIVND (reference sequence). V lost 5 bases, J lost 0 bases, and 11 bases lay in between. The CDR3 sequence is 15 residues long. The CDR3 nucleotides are TGTGCCAGTAGTTCCTCGGGCAGCTCTGGAAACACCATATATTTT. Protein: CASSSSGSSGNTIYF.

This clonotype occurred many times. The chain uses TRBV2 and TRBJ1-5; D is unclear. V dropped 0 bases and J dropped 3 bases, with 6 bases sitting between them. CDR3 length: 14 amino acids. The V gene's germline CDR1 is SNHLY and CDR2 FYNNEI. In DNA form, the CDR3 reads TGTGCCAGCAGTGAAGCGACACCCAATCAGCCCCAGCATTTT. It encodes CASSEATPNQPQHF.

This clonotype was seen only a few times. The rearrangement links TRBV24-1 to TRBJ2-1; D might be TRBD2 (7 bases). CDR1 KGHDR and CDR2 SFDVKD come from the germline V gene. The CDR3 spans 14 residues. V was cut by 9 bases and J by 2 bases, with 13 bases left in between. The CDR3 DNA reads TGTGCCACCGGCCGGGGGGCAACCTACAATGAGCAGTTCTTC. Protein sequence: CATGRGATYNEQFF.

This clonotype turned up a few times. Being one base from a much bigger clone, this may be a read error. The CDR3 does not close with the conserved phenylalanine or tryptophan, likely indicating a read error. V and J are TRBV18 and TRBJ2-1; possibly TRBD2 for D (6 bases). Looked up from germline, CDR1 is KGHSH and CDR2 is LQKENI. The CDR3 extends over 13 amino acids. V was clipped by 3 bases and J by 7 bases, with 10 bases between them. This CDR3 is CASSPRDLNEQFL. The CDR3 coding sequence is TGTGCCAGCTCACCCCGGGACTTAAATGAGCAGTTCCTC.

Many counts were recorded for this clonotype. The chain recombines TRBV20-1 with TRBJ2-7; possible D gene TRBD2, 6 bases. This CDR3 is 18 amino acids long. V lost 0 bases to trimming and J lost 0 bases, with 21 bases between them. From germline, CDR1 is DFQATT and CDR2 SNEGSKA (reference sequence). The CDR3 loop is CSARDSKRRGGISYEQYF. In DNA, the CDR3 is TGCAGTGCTAGAGACTCTAAGAGGAGGGGTGGAATCTCCTACGAGCAGTACTTC.

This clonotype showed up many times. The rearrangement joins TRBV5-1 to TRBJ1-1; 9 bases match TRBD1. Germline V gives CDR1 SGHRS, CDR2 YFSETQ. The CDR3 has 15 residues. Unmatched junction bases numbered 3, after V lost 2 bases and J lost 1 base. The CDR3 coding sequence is TGCGCCAGCAGCTTACAGGGGGCGGCGAACACTGAAGCTTTCTTT. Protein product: CASSLQGAANTEAFF.

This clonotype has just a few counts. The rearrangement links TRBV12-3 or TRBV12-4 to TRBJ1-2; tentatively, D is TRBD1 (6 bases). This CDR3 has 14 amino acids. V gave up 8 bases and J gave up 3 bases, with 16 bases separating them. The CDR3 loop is CASGTPPTDYGYTF. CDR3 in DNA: TGTGCCAGCGGGACACCCCCGACGGACTATGGCTACACCTTC.

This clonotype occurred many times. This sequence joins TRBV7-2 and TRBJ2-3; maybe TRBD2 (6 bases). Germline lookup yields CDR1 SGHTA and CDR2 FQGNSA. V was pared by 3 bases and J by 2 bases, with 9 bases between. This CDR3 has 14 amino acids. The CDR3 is CASSFAGHTDTQYF. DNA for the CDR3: TGTGCCAGCAGCTTCGCGGGGCACACAGATACGCAGTATTTT.

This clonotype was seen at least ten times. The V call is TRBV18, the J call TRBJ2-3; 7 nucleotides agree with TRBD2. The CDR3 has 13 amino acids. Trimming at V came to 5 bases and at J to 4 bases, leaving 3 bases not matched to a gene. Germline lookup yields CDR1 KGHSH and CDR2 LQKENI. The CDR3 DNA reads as TGTGCCAGCTCAAGCGGGATGGCAGATACGCAGTATTTT. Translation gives CASSSGMADTQYF.

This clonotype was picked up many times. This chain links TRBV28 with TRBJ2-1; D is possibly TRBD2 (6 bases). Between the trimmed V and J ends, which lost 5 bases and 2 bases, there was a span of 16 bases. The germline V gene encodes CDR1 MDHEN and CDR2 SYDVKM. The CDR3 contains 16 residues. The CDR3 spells CASSPPIGGAYNEQFF. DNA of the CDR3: TGTGCCAGCAGTCCCCCTATAGGAGGGGCCTACAATGAGCAGTTCTTC.

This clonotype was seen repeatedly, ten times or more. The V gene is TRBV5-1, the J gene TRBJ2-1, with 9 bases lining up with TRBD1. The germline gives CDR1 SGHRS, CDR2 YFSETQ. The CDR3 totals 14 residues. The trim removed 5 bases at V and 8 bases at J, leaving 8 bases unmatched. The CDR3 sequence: CASSSGTGSHEQFF. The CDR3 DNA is TGCGCCAGCAGTTCCGGGACAGGGTCCCATGAGCAGTTCTTC. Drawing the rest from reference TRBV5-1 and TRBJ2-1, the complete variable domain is KAGVTQTPRYLIKTRGQQVTLSCSPISGHRSVSWYQQTPGQGLQFLFEYFSETQRNKGNFPGRFSGRQFSNSRSEMNVSTLELGDSALYLCASSSGTGSHEQFFGPGTRLTVL.

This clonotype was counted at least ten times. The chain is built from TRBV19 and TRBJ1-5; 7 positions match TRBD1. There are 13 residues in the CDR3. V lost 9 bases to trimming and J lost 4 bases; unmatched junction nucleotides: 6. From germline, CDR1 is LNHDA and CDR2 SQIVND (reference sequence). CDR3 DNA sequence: TGTGCCAGCAGCCGGGACAGAAATCAGCCCCAGCATTTT. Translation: CASSRDRNQPQHF. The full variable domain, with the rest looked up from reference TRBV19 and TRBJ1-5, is DGGITQSPKYLFRKEGQNVTLSCEQNLNHDAMYWYRQDPGQGLRLIYYSQIVNDFQKGDIAEGYSVSREKKESFPLTVTSAQKNPTAFYLCASSRDRNQPQHFGDGTRLSIL.

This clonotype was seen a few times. For the CDR3, the DNA is TGTGCCAGCCAGCGCGGACAGCTCAATCAGCCCCAGCATTTT. Protein sequence: CASQRGQLNQPQHF. The rearrangement joins TRBV6-2 or TRBV6-3 to TRBJ1-5; the D gene is possibly TRBD1 (6 bases). V dropped 8 bases and J dropped 3 bases, with 14 bases sitting between them. CDR1 is MNHEY, CDR2 SVGEGT, per germline. The CDR3 is 14 residues long.

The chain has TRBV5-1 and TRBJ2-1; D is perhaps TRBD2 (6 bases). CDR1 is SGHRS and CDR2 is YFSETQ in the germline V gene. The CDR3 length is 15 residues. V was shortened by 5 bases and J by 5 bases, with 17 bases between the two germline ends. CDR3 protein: CASSGGTNINNEQFF. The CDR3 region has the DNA TGCGCCAGCAGTGGAGGGACCAATATTAACAATGAGCAGTTCTTC.

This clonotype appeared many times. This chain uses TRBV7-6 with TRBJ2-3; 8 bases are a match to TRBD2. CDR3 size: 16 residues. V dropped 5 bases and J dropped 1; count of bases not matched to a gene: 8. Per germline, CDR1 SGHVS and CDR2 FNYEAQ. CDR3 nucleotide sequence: TGTGCCAGCAGCGAGTCACGTAGCGGGGGCACAGATACGCAGTATTTT. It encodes CASSESRSGGTDTQYF.

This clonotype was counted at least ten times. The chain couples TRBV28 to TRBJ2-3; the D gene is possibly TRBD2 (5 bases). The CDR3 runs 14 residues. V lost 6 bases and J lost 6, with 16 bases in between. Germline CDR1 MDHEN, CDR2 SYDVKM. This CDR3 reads CASSTRQGGDTQYF. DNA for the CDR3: TGTGCCAGCAGCACCCGTCAAGGCGGGGATACGCAGTATTTT.

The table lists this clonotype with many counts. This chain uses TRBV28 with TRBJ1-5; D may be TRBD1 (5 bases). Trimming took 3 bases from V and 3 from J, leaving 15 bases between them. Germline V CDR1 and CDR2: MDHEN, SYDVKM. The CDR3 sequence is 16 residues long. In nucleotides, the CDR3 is TGTGCCAGCAGTTTGAGGGACGGAACCCTCAATCAGCCCCAGCATTTT. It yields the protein CASSLRDGTLNQPQHF.

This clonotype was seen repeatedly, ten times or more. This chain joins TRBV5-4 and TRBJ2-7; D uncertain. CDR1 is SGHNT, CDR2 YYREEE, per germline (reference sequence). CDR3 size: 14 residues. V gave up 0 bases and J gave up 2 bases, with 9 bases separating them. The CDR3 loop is CASSLENSPYEQYF. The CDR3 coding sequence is TGTGCCAGCAGCTTGGAGAACAGTCCCTACGAGCAGTACTTC. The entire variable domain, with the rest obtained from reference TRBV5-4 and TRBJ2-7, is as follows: ETGVTQSPTHLIKTRGQQVTLRCSSQSGHNTVSWYQQALGQGPQFIFQYYREEENGRGNFPPRFSGLQFPNYSSELNVNALELDDSALYLCASSLENSPYEQYFGPGTRLTVT.